This is a list of T cell receptor beta chains from one sample in a study of shared clonotypes between healthy human individuals. Generated by immunoSEQ multiplex PCR, the TCRdb table keeps only in-frame clones and is missing some. The sample lists more than 2 million clones; about 94% were seen once. The sequenced sample consisted of naive CD4+ T cells sorted from blood. Source of these receptors: a man aged 18 to 35 in good health. Each CDR3 is given with its conserved first and last residue. D genes are given only for firm matches. Expanded clones are given a class, and other clones once, few, many or no size at all.

v_call	clone_size	d_call	j_call	cdr3_aa	cdr3_nt
TRBV6-6	NA	TRBD1	TRBJ2-7	CASVGDRGYEQYF	TGTGCCAGCGTAGGTGACAGGGGTTACGAGCAGTACTTC
TRBV18	NA	NA	TRBJ2-7	CASSRTRGAAYEQYF	TGTGCCAGCTCAAGGACCCGGGGGGCCGCCTACGAGCAGTACTTC
TRBV28	once	NA	TRBJ1-4	CASKDNNEKLFF	TGTGCCAGCAAGGATAACAATGAAAAACTGTTTTTT
TRBV29-1	NA	TRBD2	TRBJ2-7	CSVAHRLAGGPGEQYF	TGCAGCGTCGCACATAGACTAGCGGGGGGGCCGGGCGAGCAGTACTTC
TRBV29-1	NA	TRBD1	TRBJ2-6	CSVEDRLYSGANVLTF	TGCAGCGTTGAGGACAGGTTATACTCTGGGGCCAACGTCCTGACTTTC
TRBV29-1	NA	NA	TRBJ2-5	CSVGDSPQTQYF	TGCAGCGTTGGAGACAGTCCACAGACCCAGTACTTC
TRBV7-2	NA	TRBD1	TRBJ1-1	CASSLEGTVNTEAFF	TGTGCCAGCAGCTTAGAGGGGACAGTGAACACTGAAGCTTTCTTT
TRBV5-4	NA	NA	TRBJ2-5	CASSLPGKETQYF	TGTGCCAGCAGCTTACCGGGGAAAGAGACCCAGTACTTC
TRBV7-8	NA	NA	TRBJ2-7	CASSLGLESGYEQYF	TGTGCCAGCAGCTTAGGCCTGGAATCGGGGTACGAGCAGTACTTC
TRBV19	once	TRBD2	TRBJ2-7	CASSTGIGAGGYEQYF	TGTGCCAGTAGTACCGGGATCGGAGCGGGGGGATACGAGCAGTACTTC
TRBV4-3	NA	TRBD1	TRBJ1-2	CASAEGALRNYGYTF	TGCGCCAGCGCAGAGGGGGCCCTAAGGAACTATGGCTACACCTTC
TRBV6-5	NA	NA	TRBJ1-5	CASRIFQGSNQPQHF	TGTGCCAGCAGAATATTTCAGGGGAGCAATCAGCCCCAGCATTTT
TRBV18	NA	NA	TRBJ2-1	CASSPNYRTDEQFF	TGTGCCAGCTCACCAAATTATCGCACCGATGAGCAGTTCTTC
TRBV4-1	NA	NA	TRBJ2-1	CASSQQGNNEQFF	TGCGCCAGCAGCCAACAGGGGAACAATGAGCAGTTCTTC
TRBV7-2	NA	NA	TRBJ2-2	CASSSAGINTGELFF	TGTGCCAGCAGCTCAGCAGGGATAAACACCGGGGAGCTGTTTTTT
TRBV11-2	NA	NA	TRBJ2-7	CASSNSYEQYF	TGTGCCAGCTCAAACTCCTACGAGCAGTACTTC
TRBV11-2	once	TRBD1	TRBJ2-7	CASSPGAGGSNEQYF	TGTGCCAGCAGCCCCGGAGCAGGGGGCTCAAACGAGCAGTACTTC
TRBV19	NA	TRBD1	TRBJ1-1	CASSTQGTVGTEAFF	TGTGCCAGTAGTACACAGGGGACGGTTGGGACTGAAGCTTTCTTT
TRBV5-1	NA	NA	TRBJ2-5	CASCLGIQETQYF	TGCGCCAGTTGCTTGGGGATACAAGAGACCCAGTACTTC
TRBV6-1	NA	TRBD1	TRBJ2-3	CASIPGQGRTDTQYF	TGTGCCAGCATTCCCGGACAGGGCCGCACAGATACGCAGTATTTT
TRBV5-6	NA	NA	TRBJ2-5	CASSLGRGFGETQYF	TGTGCCAGCAGCTTGGGACGGGGGTTTGGAGAGACCCAGTACTTC
TRBV10-3	NA	NA	TRBJ2-5	CAISAKETQYF	TGTGCCATCAGTGCTAAGGAGACCCAGTACTTC
TRBV18	NA	TRBD2	TRBJ2-7	CASSRSGSLEQYF	TGTGCCAGCTCGAGGAGCGGGAGCCTCGAGCAGTACTTC
TRBV4-1	NA	TRBD1	TRBJ2-2	CASSRDRTNTGELFF	TGCGCCAGCAGCCGGGACAGGACGAACACCGGGGAGCTGTTTTTT
TRBV28	NA	NA	TRBJ1-3	CASSLGGAGTGNTIYF	TGTGCCAGCAGTTTAGGGGGGGCAGGAACTGGAAACACCATATATTTT
TRBV5-1	once	NA	TRBJ2-4	CASKPPAGGNIQYF	TGCGCCAGCAAGCCACCCGCGGGTGGGAACATTCAGTACTTC
TRBV18	NA	NA	TRBJ2-3	CASSPDGSLGGTDTQYF	TGTGCCAGCTCACCAGACGGATCCTTAGGCGGCACAGATACGCAGTATTTT
TRBV19	NA	TRBD2	TRBJ2-1	CASTPSGRFSYNEQFF	TGTGCCAGTACCCCTAGCGGGAGGTTCTCCTACAATGAGCAGTTCTTC
TRBV6-1	NA	TRBD2	TRBJ2-1	CASSEKLAGATRFF	TGTGCCAGCAGTGAGAAACTAGCGGGGGCAACCCGGTTCTTC
TRBV27	NA	TRBD1	TRBJ1-4	CASGRDRENEKLFF	TGTGCCAGCGGCCGGGACAGGGAAAATGAAAAACTGTTTTTT
TRBV10-3	NA	NA	TRBJ1-3	CATFTGRGNTIYF	TGTGCCACCTTCACAGGGAGAGGAAACACCATATATTTT
TRBV6-4	NA	TRBD1	TRBJ2-7	CASSGGTAEQYF	TGTGCCAGCAGTGGGGGGACAGCCGAGCAGTACTTC
TRBV5-4	NA	TRBD1	TRBJ2-6	CASIMTGAGANVLTF	TGTGCCAGCATCATGACAGGGGCTGGGGCCAACGTCCTGACTTTC
TRBV5-1	NA	TRBD1	TRBJ2-5	CASSLDDRGGETQYF	TGCGCCAGCAGCTTGGACGACAGGGGTGGGGAGACCCAGTACTTC
TRBV25-1	NA	TRBD1	TRBJ1-2	CASSVTGSYYGYTF	TGTGCCAGCAGCGTGACAGGGAGTTATTATGGCTACACCTTC
TRBV5-4	NA	NA	TRBJ2-1	CASSLVFQGYNEQFF	TGTGCCAGCAGCCTTGTCTTCCAGGGCTACAATGAGCAGTTCTTC
TRBV30	NA	NA	TRBJ2-2	CAWSMGRLTGELFF	TGTGCCTGGAGTATGGGGAGATTGACCGGGGAGCTGTTTTTT